This T cell receptor beta chain was found in a study of long-term antiretroviral therapy in people with HIV. Researchers report immunoSEQ v3.0 was run at survey level. TCRdb's copy holds only in-frame clones and misses some; the assay was immunoSEQ multiplex PCR. Here the sample spans 30,000 to 40,000 clones, 80% to 90% being singletons. The sequence derives from a young man with HIV. The sample in question was unsorted PBMCs, obtained 2.2 years after starting antiretroviral therapy.

CDR3: CASSFLAGVPSSYNEQFF. The CDR3 nucleotides are TGTGCCAGCAGCTTTCTAGCGGGAGTCCCCAGCTCCTACAATGAGCAGTTCTTC. The chain is built from TRBV5-6 and TRBJ2-1; the match to TRBD2 covers 10 bases. The V segment lost 2 bases and the J segment 0 bases; nucleotides outside the gene matches: 8. The CDR3 is made up of 18 amino acids. Germline V gene lookup returns CDR1 SGHDT and CDR2 YYEEEE.